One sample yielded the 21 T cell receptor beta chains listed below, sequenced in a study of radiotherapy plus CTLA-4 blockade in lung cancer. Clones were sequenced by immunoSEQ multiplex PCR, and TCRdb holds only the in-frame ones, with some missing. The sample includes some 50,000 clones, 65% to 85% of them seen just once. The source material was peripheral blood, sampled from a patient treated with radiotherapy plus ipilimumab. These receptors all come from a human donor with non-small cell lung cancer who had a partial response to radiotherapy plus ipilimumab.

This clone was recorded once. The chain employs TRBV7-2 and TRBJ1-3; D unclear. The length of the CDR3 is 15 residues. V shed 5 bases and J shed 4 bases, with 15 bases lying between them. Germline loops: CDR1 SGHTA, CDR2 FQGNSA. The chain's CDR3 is CASSLRLGLGNTIYF. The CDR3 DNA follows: TGTGCCAGCAGCCTCCGATTGGGCTTAGGAAACACCATATATTTT. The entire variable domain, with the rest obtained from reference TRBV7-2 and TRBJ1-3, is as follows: GAGVSQSPSNKVTEKGKDVELRCDPISGHTALYWYRQSLGQGLEFLIYFQGNSAPDKSGLPSDRFSAERTGGSVSTLTIQRTQQEDSAVYLCASSLRLGLGNTIYFGEGSWLTVV.

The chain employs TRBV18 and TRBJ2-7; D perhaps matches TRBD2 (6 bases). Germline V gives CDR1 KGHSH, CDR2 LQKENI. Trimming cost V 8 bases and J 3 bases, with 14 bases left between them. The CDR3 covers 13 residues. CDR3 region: CASHGDSLYEQYF. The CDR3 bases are TGTGCCAGCCACGGGGACTCGCTCTACGAGCAGTACTTC. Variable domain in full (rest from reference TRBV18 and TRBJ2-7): NAGVMQNPRHLVRRRGQEARLRCSPMKGHSHVYWYRQLPEEGLKFMVYLQKENIIDESGMPKERFSAEFPKEGPSILRIQQVVRGDSAAYFCASHGDSLYEQYFGPGTRLTVT.

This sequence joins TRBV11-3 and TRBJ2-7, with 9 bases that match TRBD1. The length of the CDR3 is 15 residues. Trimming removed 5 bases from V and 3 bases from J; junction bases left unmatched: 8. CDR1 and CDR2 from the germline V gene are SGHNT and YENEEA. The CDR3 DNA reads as TGTGCCAGCAGCGTATCGACAGGGGGAATCTACGAGCAGTACTTC. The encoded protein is CASSVSTGGIYEQYF.

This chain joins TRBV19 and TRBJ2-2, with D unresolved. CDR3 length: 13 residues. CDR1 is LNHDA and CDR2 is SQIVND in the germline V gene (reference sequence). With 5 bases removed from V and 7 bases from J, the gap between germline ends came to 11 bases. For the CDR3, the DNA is TGTGCCAGTAGTCTCGTATTTAACGGGGAGCTGTTTTTT. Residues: CASSLVFNGELFF.

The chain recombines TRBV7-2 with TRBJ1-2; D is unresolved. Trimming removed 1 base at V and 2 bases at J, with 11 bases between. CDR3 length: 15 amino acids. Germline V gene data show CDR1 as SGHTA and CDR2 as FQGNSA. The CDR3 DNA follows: TGTGCCAGCAGCTTAGTATTAGGAGAGAACTATGGCTACACCTTC. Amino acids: CASSLVLGENYGYTF.

CDR3 sequence: CASSFYSRQETQYF. In DNA, the CDR3 is TGTGCCAGCAGCTTCTACTCGCGACAAGAGACCCAGTACTTC. The J gene is TRBJ2-5, the V gene TRBV7-8; D unresolved. The CDR3 has 14 residues. Germline assignment: CDR1 SGHVS and CDR2 FQNEAQ. Trimming left V 3 bases short and J 2 bases short, with 10 bases between.

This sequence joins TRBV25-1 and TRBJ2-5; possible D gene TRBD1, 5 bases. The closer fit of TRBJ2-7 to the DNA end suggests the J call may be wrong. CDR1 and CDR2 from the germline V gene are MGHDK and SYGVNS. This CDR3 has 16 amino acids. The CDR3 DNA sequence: TGTGCCAGCAGTGAATCTTTAGGGGTTAATCGCTACGAGCAGTACTTC. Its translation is CASSESLGVNRYEQYF.

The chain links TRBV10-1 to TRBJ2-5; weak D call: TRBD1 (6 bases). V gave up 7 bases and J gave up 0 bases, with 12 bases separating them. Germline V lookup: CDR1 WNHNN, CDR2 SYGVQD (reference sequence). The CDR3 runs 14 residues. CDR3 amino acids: CASIGTGNQETQYF. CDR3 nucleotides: TGCGCCAGCATAGGAACAGGGAACCAAGAGACCCAGTACTTC.

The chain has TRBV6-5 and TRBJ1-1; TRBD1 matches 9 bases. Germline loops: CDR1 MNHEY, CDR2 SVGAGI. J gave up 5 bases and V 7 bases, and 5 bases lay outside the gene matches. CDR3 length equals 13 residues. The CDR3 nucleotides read TGTGCCAGCACCCGGACAGGGGTGACTGAAGCTTTCTTT. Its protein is CASTRTGVTEAFF.

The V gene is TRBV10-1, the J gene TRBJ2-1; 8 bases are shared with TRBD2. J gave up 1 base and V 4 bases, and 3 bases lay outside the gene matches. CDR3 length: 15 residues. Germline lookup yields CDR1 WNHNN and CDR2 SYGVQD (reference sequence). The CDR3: CASSATSGSYNEQFF. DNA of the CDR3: TGCGCCAGCAGTGCCACTAGCGGTTCCTACAATGAGCAGTTCTTC.

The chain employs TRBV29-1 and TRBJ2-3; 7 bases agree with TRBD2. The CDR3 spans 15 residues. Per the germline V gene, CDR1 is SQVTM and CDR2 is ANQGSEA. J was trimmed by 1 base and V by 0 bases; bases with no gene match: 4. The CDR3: CSVEDRLAGTDTQYF. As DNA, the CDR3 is TGCAGCGTTGAAGATCGGCTAGCGGGCACAGATACGCAGTATTTT.

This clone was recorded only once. The CDR3 nucleotides read TGCGCCAGCAGCTACACTAGCGGCCGCCCGGGTACGCAGTATTTT. Translation: CASSYTSGRPGTQYF. This chain uses TRBV5-1 with TRBJ2-3; 8 bases agree with TRBD2. V was pared by 3 bases and J by 8 bases, with 11 bases of the junction left unmatched. Germline V lookup: CDR1 SGHRS, CDR2 YFSETQ. The CDR3 runs 15 residues.

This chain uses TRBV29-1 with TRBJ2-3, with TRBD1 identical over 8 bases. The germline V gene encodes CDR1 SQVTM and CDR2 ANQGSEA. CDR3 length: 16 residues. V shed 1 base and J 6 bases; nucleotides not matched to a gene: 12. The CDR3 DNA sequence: TGCAGCGTTGAAGGGTTAGAGACAGGGGCGCCTGATACGCAGTATTTT. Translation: CSVEGLETGAPDTQYF.

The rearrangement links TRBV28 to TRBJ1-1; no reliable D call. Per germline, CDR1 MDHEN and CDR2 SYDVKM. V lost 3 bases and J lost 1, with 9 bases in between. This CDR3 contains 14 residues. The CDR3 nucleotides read TGTGCCAGCAGTTTTCCGTCTAAGAACACTGAAGCTTTCTTT. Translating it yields CASSFPSKNTEAFF.

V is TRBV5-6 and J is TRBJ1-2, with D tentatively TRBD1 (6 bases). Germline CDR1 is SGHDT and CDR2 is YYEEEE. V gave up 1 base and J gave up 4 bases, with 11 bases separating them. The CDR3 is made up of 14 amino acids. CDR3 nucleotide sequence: TGTGCCAGCAGCTTGAGTGGGGGCCTCTATGGCTACACCTTC. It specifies CASSLSGGLYGYTF. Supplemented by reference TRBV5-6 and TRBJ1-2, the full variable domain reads DAGVTQSPTHLIKTRGQQVTLRCSPKSGHDTVSWYQQALGQGPQFIFQYYEEEERQRGNFPDRFSGHQFPNYSSELNVNALLLGDSALYLCASSLSGGLYGYTFGSGTRLTVV.

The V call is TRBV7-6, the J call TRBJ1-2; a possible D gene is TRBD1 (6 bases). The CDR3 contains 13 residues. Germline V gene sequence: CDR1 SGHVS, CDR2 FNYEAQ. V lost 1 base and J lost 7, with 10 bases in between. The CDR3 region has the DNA TGTGCCAGCAGCTTAGTGGCAGGGGTTGGCTACACCTTC. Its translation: CASSLVAGVGYTF.

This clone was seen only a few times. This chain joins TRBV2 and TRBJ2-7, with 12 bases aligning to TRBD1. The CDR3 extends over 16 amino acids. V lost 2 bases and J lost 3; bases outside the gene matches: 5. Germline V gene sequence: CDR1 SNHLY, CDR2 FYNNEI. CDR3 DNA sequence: TGTGCCAGCAGTGAAATGGGACAGGGGGCCGACTACGAGCAGTACTTC. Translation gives CASSEMGQGADYEQYF.

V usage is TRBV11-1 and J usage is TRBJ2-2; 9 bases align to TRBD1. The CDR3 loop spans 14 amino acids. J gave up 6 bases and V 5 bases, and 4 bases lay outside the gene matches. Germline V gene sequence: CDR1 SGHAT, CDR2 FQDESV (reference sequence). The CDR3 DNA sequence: TGTGCCAGCAGCAGCCGGGACAGGGCCGGGGAGCTGTTTTTT. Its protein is CASSSRDRAGELFF.

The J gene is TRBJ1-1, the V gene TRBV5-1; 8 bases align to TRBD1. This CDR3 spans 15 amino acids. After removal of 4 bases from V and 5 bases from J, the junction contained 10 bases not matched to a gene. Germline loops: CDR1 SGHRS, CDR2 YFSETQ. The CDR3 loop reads CASSPQTGGLTEAFF. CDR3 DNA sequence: TGCGCCAGCAGCCCCCAAACAGGGGGGCTAACTGAAGCTTTCTTT.

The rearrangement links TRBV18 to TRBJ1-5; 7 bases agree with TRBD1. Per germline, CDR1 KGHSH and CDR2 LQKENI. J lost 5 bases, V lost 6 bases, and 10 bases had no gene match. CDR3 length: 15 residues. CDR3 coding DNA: TGTGCCAGCTCCCAACAGGGGAGGTTGGATCAGCCCCAGCATTTT. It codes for CASSQQGRLDQPQHF.

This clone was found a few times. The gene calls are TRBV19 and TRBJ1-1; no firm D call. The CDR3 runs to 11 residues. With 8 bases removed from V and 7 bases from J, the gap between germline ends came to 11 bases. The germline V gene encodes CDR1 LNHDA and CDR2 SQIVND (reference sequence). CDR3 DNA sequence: TGTGCCAGTGGGGAGCGGAATGAAGCTTTCTTT. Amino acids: CASGERNEAFF.